Presented here are 7 T cell receptor beta chains from one specimen sequenced in a study of blood T cell repertoires in COVID-19. The method was immunoSEQ multiplex PCR; TCRdb's version includes in-frame clones alone and lacks a portion of them. The table records a few hundred thousand clones, around 86% of them present only once. Specimen: peripheral blood. The receptor set was obtained from a woman in her 30s who had recovered from COVID-19.

The genes are TRBV19 and TRBJ2-7, with D perhaps TRBD1 (6 bases). The CDR3 totals 15 residues. V lost 1 base and J 3 bases, leaving 13 bases between the germline ends. CDR1 and CDR2 (germline): LNHDA, SQIVND (reference sequence). The CDR3 DNA follows: TGTGCCAGTAGTATAGGGCAGGGGTCCATCTACGAGCAGTACTTC. As protein: CASSIGQGSIYEQYF.

The rearrangement uses TRBV18 and TRBJ2-1; TRBD2 matches 15 bases. CDR1 is KGHSH and CDR2 is LQKENI in the germline V gene. The junction had 6 bases not matched to a gene; V was cut back by 3 bases and J by 6 bases. The CDR3 is 17 residues long. CDR3 in DNA: TGTGCCAGCTCACCGCGGACTAGCGGGAGGGCGTTCAATGAGCAGTTCTTC. It translates to CASSPRTSGRAFNEQFF.

The chain combines TRBV19 with TRBJ2-1, with TRBD1 identical over 10 bases. The V segment lost 8 bases and the J segment 4 bases; nucleotides outside the gene matches: 2. There are 13 residues in the CDR3. Germline assignment: CDR1 LNHDA and CDR2 SQIVND (reference sequence). This CDR3 is CASAGQGYNEQFF. CDR3 coding DNA: TGTGCCAGTGCGGGACAGGGGTACAATGAGCAGTTCTTC.

The J gene is TRBJ2-2, the V gene TRBV6-2 or TRBV6-3, with 10 nucleotides matching TRBD2. The J segment lost 6 bases and the V segment lost 6 bases, leaving 16 bases of the junction unmatched. The germline CDR1 and CDR2 sequences are MNHEY and SVGEGT. The CDR3 covers 18 residues. CDR3 nucleotide sequence: TGTGCCAGCAGCCGATCATTTAGCGGGAGGCTGGAGGCCGGGGAGCTGTTTTTT. It translates to CASSRSFSGRLEAGELFF.

The chain carries TRBV10-2 and TRBJ2-1, with 10 bases lining up with TRBD2. V trimming: 3 bases; J trimming: 4 bases; junction bases outside the gene matches: 0. CDR3 length: 14 residues. The germline V gene encodes CDR1 WSHSY and CDR2 SAAADI. The CDR3 protein is CASSELAGYNEQFF. The CDR3 DNA reads TGCGCCAGCAGTGAACTAGCGGGGTACAATGAGCAGTTCTTC.

The rearrangement joins TRBV6-2 or TRBV6-3 to TRBJ2-7; maybe TRBD2 (5 bases). Germline loops: CDR1 MNHEY, CDR2 SVGEGT. Between the trimmed V and J ends, which lost 0 bases and 3 bases, there was a span of 21 bases. This CDR3 contains 18 residues. Here the CDR3 reads CASSYSTGFRTEVYEQYF. In DNA, the CDR3 is TGTGCCAGCAGTTACTCGACGGGTTTCCGGACTGAAGTCTACGAGCAGTACTTC.

CDR3 region: CAWSGSTGHNTEAFF. Written as DNA, the CDR3 is TGTGCCTGGAGTGGCTCCACAGGGCATAACACTGAAGCTTTCTTT. The chain has TRBV30 and TRBJ1-1; a weak D match, TRBD1 (6 bases). Germline V gene lookup returns CDR1 GTSNPN and CDR2 SVGIG (reference sequence). Trimming stripped 1 base from V and 2 bases from J, with 14 bases between. This CDR3 comprises 15 residues.